This T cell receptor beta chain was sequenced in a study of shared clonotypes between healthy human individuals. This table comes from immunoSEQ multiplex PCR, and its TCRdb copy is limited to in-frame clones, with some not included. Found here are fewer than 2.5 million clones, 80% to 95% of them singletons; the top ten hold roughly 0.39%. Sequencing was performed on naive CD4+ T cells from PBMCs. This sample's subset: CD45RA+ positively selected. This clonotype was obtained from a man younger than 30 in good health. Some clones in this sample may be carry-over from other donors' samples.

The CDR3 here is CASSSSLRGQLFF. In nucleotides, the CDR3 is TGTGCCAGCAGCTCATCACTCAGGGGCCAACTGTTTTTT. The chain is built from TRBV28 and TRBJ1-4; perhaps TRBD1 as D (6 bases). Germline lookup yields CDR1 MDHEN and CDR2 SYDVKM. V shed 6 bases and J shed 12 bases, with 17 bases lying between them. CDR3 size: 13 residues.